This T cell receptor (beta chain) was sequenced for a study of blood T cell repertoires in COVID-19 (dated by TCRdb to the early 2020s). At the level of the whole study: Samples from collaborators originated in the United States, Italy and Spain and spanned both the acute and convalescent phases of COVID-19. The material from the prospective study consisted of cDNA or gDNA derived from T cells, B-cell-depleted T cells, or PBMCs. Subjects who had been exposed to COVID-19, were actively infected with it, or had recovered from it provided the deeply sampled blood TCRbeta repertoires that made up the dataset. The repertoires were released in a freely available public database meant as a resource for research on the immune response to SARS-CoV-2. Samples were obtained from the ongoing ImmuneRACE study (first 160 participants) and from roughly 1,300 subjects provided by 6 global collaborators. Sample metadata almost always included a de-identified subject ID, COVID-19 status, age in years and sex. Where available, HLA class I and class II types were taken from metadata supplied by the sample provider and were not determined by assay-based typing. Study-wide conclusions, independent of this receptor: The amount of clinical and demographic metadata varied by source and participant and was provided uncurated.

TCRbeta CDR3 regions were amplified from genomic DNA by means of the immunoSEQ Assay, a bias-controlled multiplex PCR. The paper's processing steps were these. Within the assay, amplification of reference gene primers was used to estimate how many nucleated cells each sample contained. To quantify the absolute abundance of each unique TCRbeta CDR3 rearrangement, sequence reads were collapsed and filtered. Productive Simpson clonality was computed per sample as the square root of Simpson's diversity index over productive rearrangements. Imported from immuneACCESS, the table was reduced by TCRdb to in-frame sequences with V and J called. These copies leave out some clones; in studies compared against another copy, an unresolved V gene accounts for under half, and the cause of the remainder is not known. Clonal size and the V and J genes are those of that table, whereas D and trimming came from the DNA. Present in this sample are 120,000 to 150,000 clones, more than 80% of which were seen just once. Together, the top ten hold 8.8% of the sample.

The CDR3 spans 15 residues, from the cysteine through the phenylalanine. The entry retains the CDR3 DNA only, 45 bases that are in frame from base 1. Via the germline V gene (reference sequence), CDR1 is LNHDA and CDR2 SQIVND. The V end gives up 5 bases and the J end 6 bases, leaving 8 bases in the junction not matched to a gene. In this sample, this clone turned up a few times. Its antigen is not yet known. One base away there is no much larger clone; base qualities are not given. Whole blood was collected in K2EDTA tubes by collaborating institutions according to the institutions' own protocols. Collaborator samples were shipped for TCRbeta analysis as frozen whole blood, isolated PBMCs, or DNA extracted from either sample type.

The source is a woman older than 75 in a cohort sampled during active or convalescent COVID-19. Sequenced sample: peripheral blood. The chain joins TRBV19 to TRBJ2-3; 10 bases in the junction line up with TRBD1. The CDR3 region: CASSPRQGATDTQYF. The DNA sequence follows: TGTGCCAGTAGTCCTCGACAGGGGGCAACGGATACGCAGTATTTT.